The 15 T cell receptor beta chains listed next were all sequenced from one sample in a study of cytomegalovirus exposure and HLA in healthy donors. The primer mix had 60 Vbeta and 13 Jbeta primers. Data came from immunoSEQ multiplex PCR; TCRdb stores just in-frame clones and leaves some out. The table lists about 120,000 clones, about four fifths of them singletons. Sequenced: PBMCs. Receptor source: a young woman in good health and CMV-seronegative.

The chain employs TRBV5-1 and TRBJ2-7, with 9 bases fitting TRBD1. Germline-derived CDR1 and CDR2 are SGHRS and YFSETQ. The trim removed 5 bases at V and 5 bases at J, leaving 8 bases unmatched. The CDR3 covers 14 residues. The CDR3 DNA sequence: TGCGCCAGCAGACGGGACAGGGAGTATAACGAGCAGTACTTC. It codes for CASRRDREYNEQYF.

This chain links TRBV21-1 with TRBJ1-5. TRBV21-1 is shown as a pseudogene. This CDR3 spans 13 amino acids. The CDR3 sequence: CASTQRSNQPQHF. DNA of the CDR3: TGTGCCAGCACTCAGCGTAGCAATCAGCCCCAGCATTTT.

The chain links TRBV5-1 to TRBJ1-4; D not certain. The V end lost 1 base, the J end lost 0 bases, and 10 bases lay between the germline ends. Germline assignment: CDR1 SGHRS and CDR2 YFSETQ. This CDR3 is built from 16 residues. The CDR3 region is CASSLRSPATNEKLFF. CDR3 in DNA: TGCGCCAGCAGCTTGAGAAGCCCCGCAACTAATGAAAAACTGTTTTTT.

This rearrangement joins TRBV12-5 to TRBJ2-7, with D hard to call. The germline V gene has CDR1 LGHNT and CDR2 FRNRAP. The ends were cut back, 1 base at V and 2 bases at J, with 15 bases in the middle. This CDR3 has 16 residues. The CDR3 DNA follows: TGTGCTAGTGGTTTGGCCACCCTTGGCGGTACCTACGAGCAGTACTTC. Protein sequence: CASGLATLGGTYEQYF.

V and J are TRBV6-6 and TRBJ1-2; D call uncertain. Trimming left V 11 bases short and J 8 bases short, with 18 bases between. This CDR3 is 12 amino acids long. CDR1 MNHNY and CDR2 SVGAGI come from the germline V gene (reference sequence). CDR3 nucleotide sequence: TGTGCCGGCTCGGGATCCCTGTGGGGCTACACCTTC. The encoded protein is CAGSGSLWGYTF.

The chain couples TRBV27 to TRBJ2-7, with 7 bases fitting TRBD1. The germline V gene has CDR1 MNHEY and CDR2 SMNVEV (reference sequence). The CDR3 length is 13 residues. V lost 6 bases to trimming and J lost 3 bases; unmatched junction nucleotides: 5. Written as DNA, the CDR3 is TGTGCCAGCAGGTCAAGGGGGCTCTACGAGCAGTACTTC. This encodes CASRSRGLYEQYF.

The chain joins TRBV19 to TRBJ1-5, with D possibly matching TRBD1 (6 bases). Deletions cut 3 bases from V and 2 bases from J, with 17 bases between. The CDR3 consists of 17 residues. Germline CDR1 reads LNHDA; CDR2 reads SQIVND (reference sequence). The CDR3 spells CASSIERGRGGNQPQHF. In DNA, the CDR3 is TGTGCCAGTAGTATCGAGAGGGGCAGGGGCGGCAATCAGCCCCAGCATTTT.

This clone has just a few counts. The rearrangement joins TRBV6-5 to TRBJ1-2; 10 bases agree with TRBD1. Losses at the gene ends were 3 bases for V and 7 bases for J; bases not matched to a gene: 5. From germline, CDR1 is MNHEY and CDR2 SVGAGI. The CDR3 is 14 amino acids. Here the CDR3 reads CASSYTGTGVGYTF. The CDR3 bases are TGTGCCAGCAGTTATACCGGGACAGGGGTTGGCTACACCTTC.

The V gene is TRBV7-9, the J gene TRBJ2-5; D gene ambiguous. Matching the DNA end better, TRBJ2-7 makes the J call doubtful. Germline CDR1 is SEHNR and CDR2 is FQNEAQ (reference sequence). CDR3 length equals 11 residues. CDR3 sequence (DNA): TGTGCCAGCAGCAAAACCTACGAGCAGTACTTC. This gives the protein CASSKTYEQYF.

The chain has TRBV19 and TRBJ1-1; no clear D. The CDR3 sequence is 11 residues long. V was clipped by 7 bases and J by 3 bases, with 6 bases between them. Germline V gene data show CDR1 as LNHDA and CDR2 as SQIVND (reference sequence). CDR3 residues: CASTLYTEAFF. DNA for the CDR3: TGTGCCAGTACCTTATACACTGAAGCTTTCTTT.

The rearrangement uses TRBV4-3 and TRBJ2-4, with 9 positions matching TRBD2. Unmatched junction bases numbered 5, after V lost 0 bases and J lost 2 bases. Germline lookup yields CDR1 LGHNA and CDR2 YSLEER. The CDR3 runs 17 residues. CDR3 protein: CASSQDVAGDPKNIQYF. CDR3 nucleotide sequence: TGCGCCAGCAGCCAAGACGTAGCGGGGGACCCCAAAAACATTCAGTACTTC.

The chain employs TRBV6-5 and TRBJ1-6; D perhaps matches TRBD1 (5 bases). The CDR3 is 16 amino acids. V was cut by 0 bases and J by 9 bases, with 15 bases left in between. Per germline, CDR1 MNHEY and CDR2 SVGAGI. CDR3 sequence: CASSYSIAGLVSPLHF. The CDR3 region has the DNA TGTGCCAGCAGTTACTCTATTGCAGGGTTGGTTTCACCCCTCCACTTT.

V gene TRBV30 combines with J gene TRBJ2-5; 7 nucleotides line up with TRBD1. The junction had 9 bases not matched to a gene; V was cut back by 0 bases and J by 5 bases. Germline assignment: CDR1 GTSNPN and CDR2 SVGIG (reference sequence). This CDR3 is built from 15 residues. The CDR3 sequence: CAWSVRTGVRETQYF. As DNA, the CDR3 is TGTGCCTGGAGTGTACGCACAGGGGTACGGGAGACCCAGTACTTC.

The chain links TRBV18 to TRBJ1-6; 10 nucleotides align to TRBD1. The V gene's germline CDR1 is KGHSH and CDR2 LQKENI. The CDR3 loop spans 16 amino acids. V dropped 5 bases and J dropped 7; count of bases not matched to a gene: 8. This chain's CDR3 is CASSSSGTGVNSPLHF. The CDR3 DNA sequence: TGTGCCAGCTCATCTTCCGGGACAGGGGTAAATTCACCCCTCCACTTT.

The rearrangement uses TRBV10-3 and TRBJ1-2; the D gene is possibly TRBD1 (6 bases). The V gene lost 7 bases and the J gene lost 2 bases, with 14 bases spanning the gap. Germline CDR1 reads ENHRY; CDR2 reads SYGVKD. The CDR3 is made up of 14 amino acids. CDR3 nucleotide sequence: TGTGCCATCACTGAATTACAGGGAAACTATGGCTACACCTTC. It translates to CAITELQGNYGYTF.